The clone carrying this TCR beta chain appeared a single time. This specimen belongs to a study of T cell responses to AZD1222 COVID-19 vaccine. The V gene's germline CDR1 is LGHDT and CDR2 YNNKEL (reference sequence). This CDR3 has 14 residues. V shed 3 bases, J shed 8 bases, and the junction held 5 bases outside the gene matches. The repertoire was sequenced with immunoSEQ multiplex PCR; TCRdb's copy has only in-frame clones and lacks some. The sample yields about 180,000 clones, 80% to 90% seen once. V is TRBV3-1 (or the pseudogene TRBV3-2) and J is TRBJ1-4; TRBD1 matches 8 bases. Sequencing used peripheral blood, obtained on day 0 of AZD1222 vaccination. The TCR was taken from an adult in good health. The CDR3 nucleotides read TGTGCCAGCAGCCAGACAGGGGTAGGGGAAAAACTGTTTTTT. Translating gives CASSQTGVGEKLFF.